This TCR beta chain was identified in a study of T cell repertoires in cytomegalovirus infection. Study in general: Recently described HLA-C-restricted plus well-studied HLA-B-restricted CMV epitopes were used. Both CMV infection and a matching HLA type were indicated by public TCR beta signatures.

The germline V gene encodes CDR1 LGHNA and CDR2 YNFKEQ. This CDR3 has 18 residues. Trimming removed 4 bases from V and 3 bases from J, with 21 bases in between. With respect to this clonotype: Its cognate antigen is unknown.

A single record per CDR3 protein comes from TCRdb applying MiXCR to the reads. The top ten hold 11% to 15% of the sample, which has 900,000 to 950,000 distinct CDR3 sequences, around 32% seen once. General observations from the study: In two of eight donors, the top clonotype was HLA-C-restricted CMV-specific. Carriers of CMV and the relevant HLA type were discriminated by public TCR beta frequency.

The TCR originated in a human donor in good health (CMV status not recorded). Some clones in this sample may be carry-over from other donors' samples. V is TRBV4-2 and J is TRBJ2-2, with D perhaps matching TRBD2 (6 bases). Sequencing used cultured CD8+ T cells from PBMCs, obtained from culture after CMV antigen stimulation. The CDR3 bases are TGTGCCAGCAGCCCGAGGGGCGGGGATGTTTACGACACCGGGGAGCTGTTTTTT. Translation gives CASSPRGGDVYDTGELFF.